Listed here are 19 T cell receptor beta chains from one sample, sequenced in a study of identical twins. One entry per CDR3 protein results from TCRdb running MiXCR on the 5' RACE reads. The sample contains around 570,000 distinct CDR3 sequences, nearly 10% of which appear only once. The data were also submitted as part of a second study, on yellow fever vaccine responses in identical twins.

Sample: PBMCs. The receptors shown here come from a woman between 18 and 29 years old in good health.

The rearrangement joins TRBV5-1 to TRBJ1-6; 11 bases map to TRBD1. Trimming cost V 5 bases and J 8 bases; bases outside gene matches: 3. The V gene's germline CDR1 is SGHRS and CDR2 YFSETQ. This CDR3 has 14 residues. CDR3 in amino acids: CASSWDRGYSPLHF. CDR3 DNA: TGCGCCAGCAGTTGGGACAGGGGGTATTCACCCCTCCACTTT.

The chain links TRBV29-1 to TRBJ2-7, with TRBD2 identical over 14 bases. The CDR3 is 15 residues long. The J segment lost 7 bases and the V segment lost 6 bases, leaving 11 bases of the junction unmatched. Germline assignment: CDR1 SQVTM and CDR2 ANQGSEA. The CDR3 nucleotides read TGCAGCGTCGCCACGGGACTAGCGGGAGACTTTGAGCAGTACTTC. This gives the protein CSVATGLAGDFEQYF.

This clonotype occurred many times. The rearrangement joins TRBV4-1 to TRBJ2-4; 8 bases are shared with TRBD1. CDR1 and CDR2 from the germline V gene are MGHRA and YSYEKL. J was trimmed by 6 bases and V by 6 bases; bases with no gene match: 16. The CDR3 is 17 residues long. The CDR3 spells CASSLPYGGQGVNIQYF. DNA of the CDR3: TGCGCCAGCAGTCTTCCTTATGGCGGACAGGGTGTAAACATTCAGTACTTC.

This clonotype appeared a few times. The rearrangement links TRBV5-1 to TRBJ2-6; a weak D match, TRBD1 (5 bases). The germline V gene encodes CDR1 SGHRS and CDR2 YFSETQ. This CDR3 contains 15 residues. The V end lost 4 bases, the J end lost 1 base, and 9 bases lay between the germline ends. In nucleotides, the CDR3 is TGCGCCAGCAGCGCCCAGGGTTCTGGGGCCAACGTCCTGACTTTC. Its translation is CASSAQGSGANVLTF.

This clonotype was recorded many times. This rearrangement joins TRBV15 to TRBJ2-5, with D unresolved. The CDR3 is made up of 13 amino acids. The germline CDR1 and CDR2 sequences are LNHNV and YYDKDF (reference sequence). V lost 0 bases, J lost 6 bases, and 8 bases lay in between. The CDR3 DNA follows: TGTGCCACCAGCAGAGATCTTGTGAAGACCCAGTACTTC. It is translated as CATSRDLVKTQYF.

This clonotype has a count of ten or more. The chain employs TRBV12-5 and TRBJ2-2, with a tentative D call TRBD2 (5 bases). V was pared by 6 bases and J by 6 bases, with 8 bases between. CDR1 and CDR2 (germline): LGHNT, FRNRAP. CDR3 size: 12 residues. The DNA for the CDR3 is TGTGCTAGTGGACACGGGGCCGGGGAGCTGTTTTTT. It yields the protein CASGHGAGELFF.

This clonotype has ten or more counts. The chain is built from TRBV5-1 and TRBJ1-1; D unresolved. CDR3 length: 13 residues. With 3 bases removed from V and 0 bases from J, the gap between germline ends came to 6 bases. Per the germline V gene, CDR1 is SGHRS and CDR2 is YFSETQ. The CDR3, as DNA: TGCGCCAGCAGCTCCCCCCTGAACACTGAAGCTTTCTTT. Its protein is CASSSPLNTEAFF.

This clonotype was observed at least ten times. The chain is built from TRBV15 and TRBJ2-7, with a possible D match to TRBD2 (6 bases). The CDR3 is 15 amino acids. Germline V gene lookup returns CDR1 LNHNV and CDR2 YYDKDF (reference sequence). V lost 0 bases and J 2 bases, leaving 11 bases between the germline ends. The CDR3 is CATSRDLALAYEQYF. Here the CDR3 DNA reads TGTGCCACCAGCAGAGATCTAGCGCTTGCCTACGAGCAGTACTTC. Filled out from reference TRBV15 and TRBJ2-7, the complete variable domain reads DAMVIQNPRYQVTQFGKPVTLSCSQTLNHNVMYWYQQKSSQAPKLLFHYYDKDFNNEADTPDNFQSRRPNTSFCFLDIRSPGLGDTAMYLCATSRDLALAYEQYFGPGTRLTVT.

This clonotype was counted only a few times. This sequence joins TRBV29-1 and TRBJ2-7; D is perhaps TRBD1 (6 bases). This CDR3 contains 15 residues. V was cut by 2 bases and J by 2 bases, with 16 bases left in between. Germline V lookup: CDR1 SQVTM, CDR2 ANQGSEA. The CDR3 DNA reads TGCAGCGTTGAACTACGTGCAGGGGAGCCCTACGAGCAGTACTTC. Translation: CSVELRAGEPYEQYF.

This clonotype was seen at least ten times. V and J are TRBV7-9 and TRBJ2-1; 8 nucleotides align to TRBD2. The CDR3 spans 14 residues. Germline CDR1 SEHNR, CDR2 FQNEAQ (reference sequence). Unmatched junction bases numbered 4, after V lost 2 bases and J lost 7 bases. CDR3 region: CASSLTAGVNEQFF. CDR3 DNA: TGTGCCAGCAGCTTAACAGCGGGAGTGAATGAGCAGTTCTTC. The whole variable domain, remainder taken from reference TRBV7-9 and TRBJ2-1, is DTGVSQNPRHKITKRGQNVTFRCDPISEHNRLYWYRQTLGQGPEFLTYFQNEAQLEKSRLLSDRFSAERPKGSFSTLEIQRTEQGDSAMYLCASSLTAGVNEQFFGPGTRLTVL.

With regard to this clonotype: The CDR3 ends on some other residue instead of the conserved phenylalanine or tryptophan, so this is likely a read error. The chain recombines TRBV20-1 with TRBJ2-1; TRBD1 is a possible D gene (5 bases). The length of the CDR3 is 16 residues. Germline V lookup: CDR1 DFQATT, CDR2 SNEGSKA (reference sequence). With 1 base removed from V and 3 bases from J, the gap between germline ends came to 16 bases. The CDR3 here is CSARATARQLYNEQFL. CDR3 sequence (DNA): TGCAGTGCTAGAGCGACCGCGAGACAGCTCTACAATGAGCAGTTCCTC.

This clonotype appeared a few times. This sequence joins TRBV20-1 and TRBJ2-5, with TRBD2 matching 12 bases. The germline V gene has CDR1 DFQATT and CDR2 SNEGSKA (reference sequence). V gave up 3 bases and J gave up 3 bases; unmatched junction bases: 5. The CDR3 contains 15 residues. The DNA for the CDR3 is TGCAGTGCTAGCACTAGCGGGAGGTCGAAAGAGACCCAGTACTTC. It encodes CSASTSGRSKETQYF.

This clonotype has a handful of counts. This sequence joins TRBV7-2 and TRBJ2-1; D might be TRBD1 or TRBD2, each matching 6 bases. The CDR3 covers 15 residues. Germline V gene data show CDR1 as SGHTA and CDR2 as FQGNSA. V lost 2 bases to trimming and J lost 8 bases, with 16 bases between them. The CDR3 loop reads CASSLRTNHRDEQFF. The CDR3, as DNA: TGTGCCAGCAGCTTAAGGACTAACCACAGGGATGAGCAGTTCTTC.

In nucleotides, the CDR3 is TGTGCCAGCAGCTTAGAGCGGGGATGGTCAGCTTTCTTT. Its translation: CASSLERGWSAFF. V and J are TRBV11-2 and TRBJ1-1; no firm D call. The CDR3 covers 13 residues. Germline CDR1 SGHAT, CDR2 FQNNGV. V was cut by 0 bases and J by 10 bases, with 12 bases left in between. Based on the CDR3 plus reference TRBV11-2 and TRBJ1-1, the full variable domain is EAGVAQSPRYKIIEKRQSVAFWCNPISGHATLYWYQQILGQGPKLLIQFQNNGVVDDSQLPKDRFSAERLKGVDSTLKIQPAKLEDSAVYLCASSLERGWSAFFGQGTRLTVV.

There are a few counts of this clonotype. The rearrangement links TRBV28 to TRBJ1-5; 8 bases align to TRBD1. V was pared by 5 bases and J by 3 bases, with 6 bases of the junction left unmatched. The CDR3 totals 15 residues. The germline CDR1 and CDR2 sequences are MDHEN and SYDVKM. The CDR3 sequence is CASSPTGVINQPQHF. The CDR3, as DNA: TGTGCCAGCAGTCCGACAGGGGTGATCAATCAGCCCCAGCATTTT.

The chain couples TRBV13 to TRBJ2-3; D is possibly TRBD2 (6 bases). This CDR3 spans 15 amino acids. In germline, CDR1 is PRHDT, CDR2 FYEKMQ (reference sequence). Deletions cut 2 bases from V and 4 bases from J, with 13 bases between. Written as DNA, the CDR3 is TGTGCCAGCAGCTTAAGTCTCTCGGGGGCAGATACGCAGTATTTT. Amino acids: CASSLSLSGADTQYF.

The chain combines TRBV5-1 with TRBJ2-1, with D maybe TRBD1 (5 bases). The V end lost 4 bases, the J end lost 0 bases, and 14 bases lay between the germline ends. Germline V gene data show CDR1 as SGHRS and CDR2 as YFSETQ. The CDR3 runs to 16 residues. The CDR3 DNA sequence: TGCGCCAGCAGCACACAGGTTATGAGCTCCTACAATGAGCAGTTCTTC. This codes for CASSTQVMSSYNEQFF.

This clonotype was seen a handful of times. The gene calls are TRBV28 and TRBJ2-7; TRBD1 agrees at 7 bases. The trim removed 7 bases at V and 2 bases at J, leaving 5 bases unmatched. From germline, CDR1 is MDHEN and CDR2 SYDVKM. The CDR3 contains 13 residues. This CDR3 reads CASTADRPYEQYF. Written as DNA, the CDR3 is TGTGCCAGCACCGCGGACAGGCCCTACGAGCAGTACTTC.

This clonotype was observed at least ten times. The chain combines TRBV6-2 or TRBV6-3 with TRBJ2-1; D tentatively fits TRBD1 or TRBD2 (5 bases each). Germline CDR1 is MNHEY and CDR2 is SVGEGT. CDR3 length equals 14 residues. V lost 4 bases, J lost 5 bases, and 12 bases lay in between. The CDR3 sequence is CASSSRDPNNEQFF. In nucleotides, the CDR3 is TGTGCCAGCAGTTCCCGGGACCCCAACAATGAGCAGTTCTTC.